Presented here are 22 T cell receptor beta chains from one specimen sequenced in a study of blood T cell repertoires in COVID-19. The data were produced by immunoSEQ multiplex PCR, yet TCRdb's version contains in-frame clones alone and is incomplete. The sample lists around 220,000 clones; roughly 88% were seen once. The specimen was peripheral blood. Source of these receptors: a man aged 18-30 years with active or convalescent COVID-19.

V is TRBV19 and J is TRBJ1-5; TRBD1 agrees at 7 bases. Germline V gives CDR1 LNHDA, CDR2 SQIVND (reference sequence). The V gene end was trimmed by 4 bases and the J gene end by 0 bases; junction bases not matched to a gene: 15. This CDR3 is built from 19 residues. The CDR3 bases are TGTGCCAGTAGTAAACGCCGGGACAGAGAGCTACATAGCAATCAGCCCCAGCATTTT. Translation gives CASSKRRDRELHSNQPQHF.

The CDR3: CASSGLALRGVNEQFF. CDR3 nucleotide sequence: TGTGCCAGTAGTGGACTAGCCCTCCGGGGGGTCAATGAGCAGTTCTTC. This rearrangement joins TRBV19 to TRBJ2-1; 8 bases are shared with TRBD2. J lost 6 bases, V lost 5 bases, and 12 bases had no gene match. Germline V gives CDR1 LNHDA, CDR2 SQIVND (reference sequence). The CDR3 extends over 16 amino acids. Full variable domain (remainder filled in from reference TRBV19 and TRBJ2-1): DGGITQSPKYLFRKEGQNVTLSCEQNLNHDAMYWYRQDPGQGLRLIYYSQIVNDFQKGDIAEGYSVSREKKESFPLTVTSAQKNPTAFYLCASSGLALRGVNEQFFGPGTRLTVL.

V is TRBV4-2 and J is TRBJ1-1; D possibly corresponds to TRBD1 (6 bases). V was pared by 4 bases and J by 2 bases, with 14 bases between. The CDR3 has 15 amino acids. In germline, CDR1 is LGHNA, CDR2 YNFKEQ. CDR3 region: CASSRSTGTNTEAFF. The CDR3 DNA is TGTGCCAGCAGCCGCTCAACAGGGACCAACACTGAAGCTTTCTTT.

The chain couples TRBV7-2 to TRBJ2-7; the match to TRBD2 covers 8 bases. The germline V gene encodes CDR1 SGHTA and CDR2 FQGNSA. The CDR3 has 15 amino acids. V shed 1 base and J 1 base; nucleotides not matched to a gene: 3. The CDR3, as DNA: TGTGCCAGCAGCTTAGGCGGGACTAGGTCCTACGAGCAGTACTTC. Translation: CASSLGGTRSYEQYF.

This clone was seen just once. The DNA for the CDR3 is TGTGCCAGCAGTTACTCCGGTCCCTCCGACACAGATACGCAGTATTTT. Its translation: CASSYSGPSDTDTQYF. This rearrangement joins TRBV6-5 to TRBJ2-3; D is unclear. The germline V gene encodes CDR1 MNHEY and CDR2 SVGAGI. There are 16 residues in the CDR3. Trimming took off 0 bases at V and 2 bases at J, with 12 bases between the two ends.

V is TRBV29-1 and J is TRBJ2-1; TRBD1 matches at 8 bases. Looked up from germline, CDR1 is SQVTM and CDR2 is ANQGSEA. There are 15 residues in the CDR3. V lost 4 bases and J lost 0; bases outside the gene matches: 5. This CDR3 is CSVGRTGSSYNEQFF. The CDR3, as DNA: TGCAGCGTTGGTAGGACAGGGAGCTCCTACAATGAGCAGTTCTTC.

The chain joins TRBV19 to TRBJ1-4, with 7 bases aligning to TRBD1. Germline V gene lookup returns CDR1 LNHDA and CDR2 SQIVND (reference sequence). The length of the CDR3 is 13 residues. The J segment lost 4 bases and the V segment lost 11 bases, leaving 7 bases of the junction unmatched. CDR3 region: CASQDRLNEKLFF. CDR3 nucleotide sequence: TGTGCCTCCCAGGACAGGCTTAATGAAAAACTGTTTTTT.

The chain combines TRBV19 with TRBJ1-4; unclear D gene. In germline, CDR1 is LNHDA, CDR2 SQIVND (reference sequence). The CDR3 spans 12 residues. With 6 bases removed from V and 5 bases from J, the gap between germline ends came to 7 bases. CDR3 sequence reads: CASRRENEKLFF. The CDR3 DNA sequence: TGTGCCAGTAGAAGGGAGAATGAAAAACTGTTTTTT.

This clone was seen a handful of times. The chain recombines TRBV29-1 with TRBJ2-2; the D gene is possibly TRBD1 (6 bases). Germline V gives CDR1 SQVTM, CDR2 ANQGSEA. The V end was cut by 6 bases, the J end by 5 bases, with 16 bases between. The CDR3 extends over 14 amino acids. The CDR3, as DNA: TGCAGCGTCCATCCTCCAGGGGTTACCGGGGAGCTGTTTTTT. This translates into CSVHPPGVTGELFF.

CDR3 protein: CASSLAGGGVYEQYF. The CDR3 bases are TGCGCCAGCAGCTTGGCGGGCGGGGGAGTCTACGAGCAGTACTTC. The V and J genes are TRBV5-1 and TRBJ2-7; 7 bases line up with TRBD2. The CDR3 has 15 residues. Germline-derived CDR1 and CDR2 are SGHRS and YFSETQ. The trim removed 0 bases at V and 3 bases at J, leaving 6 bases unmatched.

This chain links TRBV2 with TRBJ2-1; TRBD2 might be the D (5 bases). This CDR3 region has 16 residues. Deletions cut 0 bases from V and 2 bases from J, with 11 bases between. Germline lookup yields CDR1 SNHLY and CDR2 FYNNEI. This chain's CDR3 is CASSEAKDSAYNEQFF. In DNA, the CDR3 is TGTGCCAGCAGTGAAGCGAAGGACTCGGCCTACAATGAGCAGTTCTTC.

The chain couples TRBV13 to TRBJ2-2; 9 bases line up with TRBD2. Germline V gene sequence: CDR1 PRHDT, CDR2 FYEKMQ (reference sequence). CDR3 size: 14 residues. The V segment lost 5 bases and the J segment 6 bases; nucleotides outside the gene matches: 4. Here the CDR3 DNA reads TGTGCCAGCAGCGAGGGGACTAGCCCCGGGGAGCTGTTTTTT. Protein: CASSEGTSPGELFF.

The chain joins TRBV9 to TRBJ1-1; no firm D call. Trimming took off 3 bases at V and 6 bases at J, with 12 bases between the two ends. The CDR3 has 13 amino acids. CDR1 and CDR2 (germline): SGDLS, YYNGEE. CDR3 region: CASSGRWMAEAFF. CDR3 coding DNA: TGTGCCAGCAGCGGCAGGTGGATGGCTGAAGCTTTCTTT.

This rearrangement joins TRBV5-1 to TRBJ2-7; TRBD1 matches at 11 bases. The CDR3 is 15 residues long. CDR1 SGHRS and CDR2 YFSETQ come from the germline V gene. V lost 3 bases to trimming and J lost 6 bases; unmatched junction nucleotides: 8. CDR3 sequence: CASSSRTGGGREQYF. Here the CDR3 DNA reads TGCGCCAGCAGCTCCCGGACAGGGGGCGGGCGCGAGCAGTACTTC.

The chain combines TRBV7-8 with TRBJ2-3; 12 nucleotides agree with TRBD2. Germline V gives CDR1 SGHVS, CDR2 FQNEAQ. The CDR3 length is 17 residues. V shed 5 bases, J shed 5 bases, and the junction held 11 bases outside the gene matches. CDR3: CASSLTLAGGHIDTQYF. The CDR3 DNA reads TGTGCCAGCAGCCTAACCCTAGCGGGAGGGCATATAGATACGCAGTATTTT.

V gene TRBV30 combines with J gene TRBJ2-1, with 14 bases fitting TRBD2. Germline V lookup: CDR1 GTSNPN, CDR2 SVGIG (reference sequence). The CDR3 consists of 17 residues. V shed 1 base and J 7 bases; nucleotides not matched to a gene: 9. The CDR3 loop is CAWSARRGLAGVNEQFF. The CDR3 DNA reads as TGTGCCTGGAGTGCGAGACGGGGACTAGCGGGAGTAAATGAGCAGTTCTTC.

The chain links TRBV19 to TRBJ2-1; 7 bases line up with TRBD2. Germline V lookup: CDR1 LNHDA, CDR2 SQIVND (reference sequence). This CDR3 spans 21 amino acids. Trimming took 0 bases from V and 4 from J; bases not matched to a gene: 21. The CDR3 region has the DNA TGTGCCAGTAGTATAGATTCGTGGTTAGGCCGGGGAGGGGAGTTTTACAATGAGCAGTTCTTC. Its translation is CASSIDSWLGRGGEFYNEQFF.

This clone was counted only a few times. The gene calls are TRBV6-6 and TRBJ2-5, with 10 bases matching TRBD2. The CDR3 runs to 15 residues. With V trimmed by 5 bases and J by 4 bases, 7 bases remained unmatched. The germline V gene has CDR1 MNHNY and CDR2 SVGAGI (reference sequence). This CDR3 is CASSIAGGTGETQYF. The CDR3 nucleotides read TGTGCCAGCAGTATAGCGGGAGGAACGGGAGAGACCCAGTACTTC.

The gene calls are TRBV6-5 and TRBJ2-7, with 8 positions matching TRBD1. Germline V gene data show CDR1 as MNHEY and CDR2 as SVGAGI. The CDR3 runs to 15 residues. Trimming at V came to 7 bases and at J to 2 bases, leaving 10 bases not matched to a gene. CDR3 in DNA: TGTGCCAGCAAAATCCTCGGACAGGGCCCCTACGAGCAGTACTTC. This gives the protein CASKILGQGPYEQYF.

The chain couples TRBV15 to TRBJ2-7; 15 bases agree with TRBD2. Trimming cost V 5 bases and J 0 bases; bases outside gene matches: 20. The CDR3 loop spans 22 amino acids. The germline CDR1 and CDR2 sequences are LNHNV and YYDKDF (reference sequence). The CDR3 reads CATSGIIFGQGLAGGSSYEQYF. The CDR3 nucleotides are TGTGCCACCAGCGGAATTATTTTTGGCCAGGGACTAGCGGGAGGAAGCTCCTACGAGCAGTACTTC.

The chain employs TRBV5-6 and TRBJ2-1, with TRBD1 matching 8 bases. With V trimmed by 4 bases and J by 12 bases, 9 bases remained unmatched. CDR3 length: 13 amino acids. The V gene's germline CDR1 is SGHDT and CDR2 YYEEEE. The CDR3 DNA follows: TGTGCCAGCAGCCCGGGTACCGACAGGGGGCAGTTCTTC. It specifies CASSPGTDRGQFF. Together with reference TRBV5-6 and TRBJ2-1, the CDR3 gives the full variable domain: DAGVTQSPTHLIKTRGQQVTLRCSPKSGHDTVSWYQQALGQGPQFIFQYYEEEERQRGNFPDRFSGHQFPNYSSELNVNALLLGDSALYLCASSPGTDRGQFFGPGTRLTVL.

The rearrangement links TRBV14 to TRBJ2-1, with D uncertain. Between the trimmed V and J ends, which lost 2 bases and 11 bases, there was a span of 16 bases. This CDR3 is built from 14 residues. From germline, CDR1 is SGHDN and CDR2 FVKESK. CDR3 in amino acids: CASSQLLLPFKQFF. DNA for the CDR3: TGTGCCAGCAGCCAACTCCTTCTCCCCTTTAAGCAGTTCTTC.